These 5 T cell receptor beta chains came from one sample sequenced in a study of T cells in Graves' hyperthyroidism and ophthalmopathy. The source material, RNA transcripts, was used to amplify TCR beta CDR3 regions. In the first-round RT-PCR of the TCR CDR3, the HTBI primer set was used. MiXCR, applied by TCRdb to the multiplex PCR reads, yields one record per CDR3 protein. The table lists about 290,000 distinct CDR3 sequences, 16% of them singletons. Sequencing was carried out using blood. Source of these receptors: a young man with Graves' hyperthyroidism.

In this sample, this clonotype turned up many times. CDR3 in DNA: TGCAGTGCTATACCCCAGGGGTACCAAGGGGGCTACACCTTC. It encodes CSAIPQGYQGGYTF. The V call is TRBV20-1, the J call TRBJ1-2; perhaps TRBD1 as D (6 bases). The germline V gene has CDR1 DFQATT and CDR2 SNEGSKA (reference sequence). The CDR3 length is 14 residues. V gave up 4 bases and J gave up 8 bases, with 20 bases separating them.

This clonotype came up a few times. The V and J genes are TRBV29-1 and TRBJ1-1; no clear D. The CDR3 spans 12 residues. With 7 bases removed from V and 4 bases from J, the gap between germline ends came to 13 bases. CDR1 SQVTM and CDR2 ANQGSEA come from the germline V gene. The CDR3: CSGSEASTEAFF. As DNA, the CDR3 is TGCAGCGGTTCAGAGGCCAGCACTGAAGCTTTCTTT.

This chain links TRBV6-1 with TRBJ2-2; the match to TRBD1 covers 8 bases. J was trimmed by 5 bases and V by 6 bases; bases with no gene match: 5. This CDR3 spans 14 amino acids. Germline CDR1 and CDR2: MNHNS and SASEGT. The CDR3 DNA sequence: TGTGCCAGCAGAAGACAGGGGCGGACCGGGGAGCTGTTTTTT. It is translated as CASRRQGRTGELFF.

CDR3 protein: CAGQREGSAQYF. Written as DNA, the CDR3 is TGTGCCGGGCAGCGGGAGGGTTCGGCGCAGTACTTC. The chain couples TRBV10-3 to TRBJ2-7, with 10 bases identical to TRBD2. The CDR3 is 12 amino acids. With V trimmed by 11 bases and J by 9 bases, 10 bases remained unmatched. CDR1 and CDR2 (germline): ENHRY, SYGVKD.

At least ten counts were recorded for this clonotype. J is TRBJ2-3 and V is TRBV3-1, with 10 bases matching TRBD2. V trimming: 4 bases; J trimming: 6 bases; junction bases outside the gene matches: 10. This CDR3 region has 16 residues. Germline values: CDR1 LGHDT, CDR2 YNNKEL (reference sequence). The CDR3 bases are TGTGCCAGCAGCCCGTATACACTAGCGGGATATGATACGCAGTATTTT. Translated: CASSPYTLAGYDTQYF.